This TCR beta chain came from a study of blood T cell repertoires in COVID-19. As for the study in general: Material from acute and convalescent COVID-19 was sourced from the United States, Italy and Spain. Nucleic acid was either cDNA or gDNA, and it came from T cells, B-cell-depleted T cells, or PBMCs.

Germline V gene lookup returns CDR1 MDHEN and CDR2 SYDVKM. The CDR3 sequence is 13 residues long. J lost 9 bases, V lost 7 bases, and 5 bases had no gene match. Original handling: Nucleated cell number was recorded as an estimate derived from reference gene primer amplification. The table came from immunoSEQ multiplex PCR; TCRdb's copy has only in-frame clones and leaves some out. V, J and clone size are those of that table, while D and trimming were read from the DNA. The repertoire holds about 110,000 clones, around 80% seen once, with 3.5% to 5% in the top ten. Sequenced input: peripheral blood. The TCR was taken from a human donor in a cohort sampled during active or convalescent COVID-19. The chain carries TRBV28 and TRBJ1-6; 8 bases are a match to TRBD1. The CDR3 region is CASTGQGVSPLHF. DNA of the CDR3: TGTGCCAGCACCGGACAGGGTGTTTCACCCCTCCACTTT.